The text below deals with one T cell receptor (beta chain). Its cognate antigen is unknown. Sequencing was performed with immunoSEQ multiplex PCR; in TCRdb, only in-frame clones are kept and a portion is missing. The data hold about 51,000 clones, with around four fifths observed a single time. Time point denoted: week 5, during vaccination. The content of each vaccine dose was 300 ug of mutant IDH1 20-mer peptide, and topical imiquimod accompanied it. The data were taken from a study of a mutant IDH1 vaccine in newly diagnosed glioma. In the study overall: With temozolomide cycles, or 4-6 weeks after radiotherapy alone, vaccination was started.

The CDR3 has 13 amino acids. Germline loops: CDR1 GTSNPN, CDR2 SVGIG (reference sequence). Between the trimmed V and J ends, which lost 7 bases and 5 bases, there was a span of 14 bases. The specimen comprised PBMCs, sampled from a glioma patient whose treatment included an IDH1 peptide vaccine. This sequence originates from a man in his fifties with glioma. The J gene is TRBJ1-4, the V gene TRBV30, with D perhaps TRBD1 (5 bases). This CDR3 reads CASSGTVNEKLFF. In DNA form, the CDR3 reads TGTGCCTCCTCCGGGACGGTCAATGAAAAACTGTTTTTT.